These 29 T cell receptor beta chains were sequenced from one sample in a study of post-analysis software for immune sequencing data. Study findings and constraints: Controls showed lower frequencies than patients for roughly five TRBV segments, and TRBV5-6, TRBV5-1 and TRBV20-1 were among these.

No cognate antigen is known for these TCRs. Prepared TCR beta cDNA libraries contained unique molecular identifiers. MiXCR, applied by TCRdb to the PCR reads, yields one record per CDR3 protein. The table has about 380,000 distinct CDR3 sequences, roughly 35% seen once. The sample was blood. Source of these receptors: a girl aged 5-17 years with multiple sclerosis.

V is TRBV27 and J is TRBJ2-1; TRBD2 agrees at 13 bases. With 7 bases clipped from V and 8 bases from J, the junction kept 2 bases outside the gene matches. Germline assignment: CDR1 MNHEY and CDR2 SMNVEV (reference sequence). The CDR3 is 13 amino acids. In DNA, the CDR3 is TGTGCCAGCAAACTAGCGGGGGGGCATGAGCAGTTCTTC. It encodes CASKLAGGHEQFF.

This clonotype came up a few times. This rearrangement joins TRBV7-2 to TRBJ2-7; 8 bases fit TRBD2. Germline trimming cut 3 bases from V and 3 bases from J; bases unmatched to any gene: 4. CDR1 and CDR2 (germline): SGHTA, FQGNSA. The CDR3 runs 14 residues. The CDR3 protein is CASSFGGGFYEQYF. DNA for the CDR3: TGTGCCAGCAGCTTTGGCGGGGGGTTCTACGAGCAGTACTTC.

This chain's CDR3 is CASSYLSNSPNTEAFF. Here the CDR3 DNA reads TGTGCCAGCAGTTACTTATCTAACAGTCCGAACACTGAAGCTTTCTTT. The rearrangement links TRBV6-5 to TRBJ1-1; D unresolved. V lost 1 base and J 1 base, leaving 13 bases between the germline ends. The CDR3 extends over 16 amino acids. Germline V gene sequence: CDR1 MNHEY, CDR2 SVGAGI.

This clonotype was seen a handful of times. V gene TRBV4-1 combines with J gene TRBJ1-1; 9 bases are a match to TRBD1. CDR3 length: 16 residues. Trimming at V came to 4 bases and at J to 0 bases, leaving 6 bases not matched to a gene. Germline-derived CDR1 and CDR2 are MGHRA and YSYEKL. The CDR3 reads CASSPRDREMNTEAFF. CDR3 nucleotide sequence: TGCGCCAGCAGCCCCCGGGACAGGGAGATGAACACTGAAGCTTTCTTT.

This clonotype was found a few times. V and J are TRBV7-9 and TRBJ2-1; 7 bases are a match to TRBD2. J lost 3 bases, V lost 1 base, and 9 bases had no gene match. In germline, CDR1 is SEHNR, CDR2 FQNEAQ (reference sequence). The CDR3 sequence is 17 residues long. The CDR3 region has the DNA TGTGCCAGCAGCTTAGGTCTCGCGGGGGAAAGCTACAATGAGCAGTTCTTC. This sequence encodes CASSLGLAGESYNEQFF.

This chain connects TRBV5-1 to TRBJ1-1; D call uncertain. CDR3 size: 14 residues. Looked up from germline, CDR1 is SGHRS and CDR2 is YFSETQ. The V gene lost 4 bases and the J gene lost 4 bases, with 14 bases spanning the gap. The CDR3 region is CASSPGRAATEAFF. For the CDR3, the DNA is TGCGCCAGCAGCCCCGGGAGGGCAGCCACTGAAGCTTTCTTT.

The chain is built from TRBV6-5 and TRBJ2-3; 8 bases fit TRBD2. The length of the CDR3 is 17 residues. J was trimmed by 2 bases and V by 2 bases; bases with no gene match: 9. Germline CDR1 MNHEY, CDR2 SVGAGI. Here the CDR3 reads CASSYPTSVRVTDTQYF. In DNA form, the CDR3 reads TGTGCCAGCAGTTACCCGACTAGCGTTCGGGTCACAGATACGCAGTATTTT.

This chain connects TRBV5-1 to TRBJ1-1, with D uncertain. V lost 1 base and J lost 1, with 5 bases in between. This CDR3 is built from 13 residues. Germline V CDR1 and CDR2: SGHRS, YFSETQ. CDR3 sequence (DNA): TGCGCCAGCAGCTTGACTCAGAACACTGAAGCTTTCTTT. It specifies CASSLTQNTEAFF.

The sample holds many counts of this clonotype. The rearrangement links TRBV6-2 or TRBV6-3 to TRBJ1-5, with 8 bases identical to TRBD1. The V segment lost 5 bases and the J segment 2 bases; nucleotides outside the gene matches: 2. Germline loops: CDR1 MNHEY, CDR2 SVGEGT. The CDR3 has 14 amino acids. The CDR3 here is CASSLDRGNQPQHF. CDR3 nucleotide sequence: TGTGCCAGCAGTCTGGACAGGGGCAATCAGCCCCAGCATTTT.

This clonotype was picked up many times. V gene TRBV6-6 combines with J gene TRBJ2-7, with D possibly matching TRBD1 (6 bases). This CDR3 has 14 amino acids. Germline lookup yields CDR1 MNHNY and CDR2 SVGAGI (reference sequence). V was cut by 4 bases and J by 5 bases, with 15 bases left in between. CDR3 DNA sequence: TGTGCCAGCAGTTCCGCACAGGGTACAGACGAGCAGTACTTC. Its protein is CASSSAQGTDEQYF.

The chain employs TRBV9 and TRBJ2-7; possibly TRBD1 or TRBD2 for D (5 bases each). This CDR3 spans 14 amino acids. V lost 3 bases to trimming and J lost 2 bases, with 12 bases between them. Germline CDR1 and CDR2: SGDLS and YYNGEE. The CDR3 coding sequence is TGTGCCAGCAGCGACCGGGACGGAGCCTACGAGCAGTACTTC. As protein: CASSDRDGAYEQYF.

The J gene is TRBJ2-5, the V gene TRBV2, with 8 bases lining up with TRBD2. Germline CDR1 and CDR2: SNHLY and FYNNEI. The CDR3 totals 16 residues. The trim removed 6 bases at V and 4 bases at J, leaving 13 bases unmatched. CDR3 in amino acids: CASSRIGRGDGETQYF. The CDR3 DNA follows: TGTGCCAGCAGCCGCATCGGGCGGGGGGACGGAGAGACCCAGTACTTC.

A remark on this clonotype: One end of the junction fails to match germline, which may point to a read error. The rearrangement joins TRBV10-3 to TRBJ2-5; 7 bases align to TRBD1. The V gene's germline CDR1 is ENHRY and CDR2 SYGVKD. This CDR3 has 13 residues. CDR3: CATSDQGEETQYF. DNA of the CDR3: TGTGCCACCAGTGACCAGGGGGAAGAGACCCAGTACTTC.

This clonotype was counted a few times. This chain links TRBV5-1 with TRBJ1-2, with TRBD1 matching 8 bases. Germline V gene data show CDR1 as SGHRS and CDR2 as YFSETQ. The CDR3 covers 13 residues. Losses at the gene ends were 2 bases for V and 6 bases for J; bases not matched to a gene: 3. CDR3 residues: CASSFSTGDGYTF. Here the CDR3 DNA reads TGCGCCAGCAGCTTTTCGACAGGGGATGGCTACACCTTC.

The CDR3 is CSARVPGRISEQFF. The CDR3 DNA is TGCAGTGCTAGAGTCCCTGGGAGAATTAGTGAGCAGTTCTTC. This chain uses TRBV20-1 with TRBJ2-1; TRBD2 might be the D (5 bases). The CDR3 has 14 amino acids. The germline V gene encodes CDR1 DFQATT and CDR2 SNEGSKA (reference sequence). V was cut by 1 base and J by 9 bases, with 16 bases left in between.

V is TRBV6-2 or TRBV6-3 and J is TRBJ2-1, with 8 nucleotides matching TRBD1. V shed 2 bases, J shed 9 bases, and the junction held 6 bases outside the gene matches. This CDR3 spans 14 amino acids. CDR1 and CDR2 (germline): MNHEY, SVGEGT. The CDR3 region has the DNA TGTGCCAGCAGTTACCCTGGACAGGGCGGTGAGCAGTTCTTC. As protein: CASSYPGQGGEQFF.

This clonotype was counted only a few times. This chain connects TRBV6-6 to TRBJ1-2; D gene ambiguous. Looked up from germline, CDR1 is MNHNY and CDR2 is SVGAGI (reference sequence). The CDR3 extends over 16 amino acids. V shed 8 bases and J shed 1 base, with 20 bases lying between them. The CDR3 nucleotides are TGTGCCAGCGGCTGGCCGGACGGTATATTTAACTATGGCTACACCTTC. Protein product: CASGWPDGIFNYGYTF.

This clonotype was counted between two and nine times. This chain connects TRBV5-1 to TRBJ1-5; 10 nucleotides match TRBD1. Germline CDR1 and CDR2: SGHRS and YFSETQ. J gave up 6 bases and V 0 bases, and 3 bases lay outside the gene matches. The length of the CDR3 is 15 residues. CDR3 sequence reads: CASSLGDRGGQPQHF. The DNA of the CDR3 is TGCGCCAGCAGCTTGGGGGACAGGGGAGGTCAGCCCCAGCATTTT.

This chain connects TRBV7-2 to TRBJ2-1; 8 bases map to TRBD2. V was clipped by 0 bases and J by 0 bases; unmatched bases: 13. The CDR3 extends over 20 amino acids. Germline V gene lookup returns CDR1 SGHTA and CDR2 FQGNSA. This CDR3 reads CASSLAARGARGSSYNEQFF. The DNA for the CDR3 is TGTGCCAGCAGCTTAGCGGCGCGGGGGGCCCGTGGGAGCTCCTACAATGAGCAGTTCTTC. The full variable domain, its missing parts supplied by reference TRBV7-2 and TRBJ2-1, is GAGVSQSPSNKVTEKGKDVELRCDPISGHTALYWYRQSLGQGLEFLIYFQGNSAPDKSGLPSDRFSAERTGGSVSTLTIQRTQQEDSAVYLCASSLAARGARGSSYNEQFFGPGTRLTVL.

This clonotype was picked up a small number of times. The chain joins TRBV4-1 to TRBJ1-2, with TRBD1 matching 10 bases. Per germline, CDR1 MGHRA and CDR2 YSYEKL. CDR3 length: 17 residues. With V trimmed by 2 bases and J by 4 bases, 10 bases remained unmatched. CDR3 coding DNA: TGCGCCAGCAGCCAAAATCAACCGGGACAGGGGCTCTATGGCTACACCTTC. Amino acid sequence: CASSQNQPGQGLYGYTF.

This chain links TRBV10-3 with TRBJ1-4, with no clear D. V gave up 0 bases and J gave up 6 bases, with 11 bases separating them. CDR1 and CDR2 from the germline V gene are ENHRY and SYGVKD. This CDR3 has 15 amino acids. The CDR3 spells CAISESTRGHEKLFF. CDR3 nucleotide sequence: TGTGCCATCAGTGAGTCTACGAGAGGGCATGAAAAACTGTTTTTT.

In this sample, this clonotype turned up a few times. V and J are TRBV29-1 and TRBJ2-3, with 9 bases that match TRBD1. V gave up 4 bases and J gave up 6 bases; unmatched junction bases: 8. The CDR3 extends over 14 amino acids. Germline CDR1 SQVTM, CDR2 ANQGSEA. Here the CDR3 reads CSVAGGQGADTQYF. Here the CDR3 DNA reads TGCAGCGTTGCTGGGGGACAGGGAGCGGATACGCAGTATTTT.

The chain recombines TRBV6-5 with TRBJ2-1; 7 bases are shared with TRBD2. There are 17 residues in the CDR3. Germline V gives CDR1 MNHEY, CDR2 SVGAGI. V was clipped by 0 bases and J by 3 bases; unmatched bases: 8. DNA for the CDR3: TGTGCCAGCAGTTACTCCCTTGGAACGGGGGGCTACAATGAGCAGTTCTTC. Translating it yields CASSYSLGTGGYNEQFF.

This chain connects TRBV20-1 to TRBJ1-2; D uncertain. V was shortened by 1 base and J by 0 bases, with 3 bases between the two germline ends. Germline V gives CDR1 DFQATT, CDR2 SNEGSKA (reference sequence). The CDR3 contains 12 residues. Here the CDR3 reads CSARGANYGYTF. The CDR3 bases are TGCAGTGCTAGAGGAGCTAACTATGGCTACACCTTC.

This clonotype was observed a few times. The chain couples TRBV28 to TRBJ2-4, with 7 nucleotides matching TRBD1. The end of the DNA is better explained by TRBJ2-7, so the J call may be wrong. The CDR3 runs 16 residues. Germline V gene lookup returns CDR1 MDHEN and CDR2 SYDVKM. The CDR3 DNA reads as TGTGCCAGCAGTGAGGACGGACAGGAAGATGGCTACGAGCAGTACTTC. It encodes CASSEDGQEDGYEQYF.

V and J are TRBV9 and TRBJ2-7; 7 positions match TRBD1. J lost 3 bases, V lost 0 bases, and 6 bases had no gene match. This CDR3 has 15 residues. Germline values: CDR1 SGDLS, CDR2 YYNGEE. This CDR3 reads CASSVEPGGNYEQYF. The CDR3, as DNA: TGTGCCAGCAGCGTAGAACCAGGGGGAAACTACGAGCAGTACTTC.

In its sample, this clonotype was seen a few times. The chain links TRBV27 to TRBJ2-7, with D perhaps matching TRBD2 (6 bases). Germline V CDR1 and CDR2: MNHEY, SMNVEV (reference sequence). CDR3 length equals 15 residues. The V end was cut by 5 bases, the J end by 0 bases, with 14 bases between. The DNA for the CDR3 is TGTGCCAGCAGTCCCACTCGACTAGGCTCCTACGAGCAGTACTTC. Its translation is CASSPTRLGSYEQYF.

This clonotype appeared many times. V gene TRBV12-3 or TRBV12-4 combines with J gene TRBJ2-3; no clear D. The CDR3 has 13 residues. Trimming shortened V by 4 bases and J by 0 bases, and 5 bases separated the two germline ends. The CDR3 here is CASSSWSTDTQYF. The CDR3 bases are TGTGCCAGCAGTTCCTGGAGCACAGATACGCAGTATTTT.

The CDR3 protein is CASSPVPGQGNYGYTF. The CDR3 DNA sequence: TGTGCCAGCAGCCCCGTCCCGGGACAGGGGAACTATGGCTACACCTTC. The chain joins TRBV5-6 to TRBJ1-2; 10 bases match TRBD1. The CDR3 spans 16 residues. Germline V gene data show CDR1 as SGHDT and CDR2 as YYEEEE. The V gene end was trimmed by 4 bases and the J gene end by 2 bases; junction bases not matched to a gene: 8. The whole variable domain, remainder taken from reference TRBV5-6 and TRBJ1-2, is DAGVTQSPTHLIKTRGQQVTLRCSPKSGHDTVSWYQQALGQGPQFIFQYYEEEERQRGNFPDRFSGHQFPNYSSELNVNALLLGDSALYLCASSPVPGQGNYGYTFGSGTRLTVV.